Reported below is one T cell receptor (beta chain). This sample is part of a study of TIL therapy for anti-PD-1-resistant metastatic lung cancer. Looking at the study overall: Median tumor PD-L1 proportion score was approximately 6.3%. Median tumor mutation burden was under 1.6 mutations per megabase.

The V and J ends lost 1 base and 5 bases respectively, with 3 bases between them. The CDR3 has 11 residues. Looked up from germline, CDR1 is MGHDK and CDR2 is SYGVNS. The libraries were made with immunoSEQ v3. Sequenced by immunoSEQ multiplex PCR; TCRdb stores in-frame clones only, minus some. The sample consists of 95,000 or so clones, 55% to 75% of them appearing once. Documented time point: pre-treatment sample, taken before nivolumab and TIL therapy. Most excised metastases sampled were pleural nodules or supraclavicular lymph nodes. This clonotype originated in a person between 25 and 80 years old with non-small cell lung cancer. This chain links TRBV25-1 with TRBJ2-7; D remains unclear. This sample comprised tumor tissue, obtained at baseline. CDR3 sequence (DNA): TGTGCCAGCAGTGAATTGGACGAGCAGTACTTC. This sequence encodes CASSELDEQYF.